This TCR beta chain emerged from a study of T cell responses to AZD1222 COVID-19 vaccine. Produced via immunoSEQ multiplex PCR; TCRdb's table is partial and in-frame only. The data contain 80,000 or so clones, more than 85% of them singletons. This sample comprised peripheral blood, obtained 28 days after the second AZD1222 dose. The sequence came from an adult who received the AZD1222 COVID-19 vaccine.

CDR3 protein: CASSMGGSQETQYF. DNA for the CDR3: TGTGCCAGTAGTATGGGGGGGTCCCAAGAGACCCAGTACTTC. V usage is TRBV19 and J usage is TRBJ2-5, with 7 bases fitting TRBD2. In germline, CDR1 is LNHDA, CDR2 SQIVND (reference sequence). Trimming at V came to 3 bases and at J to 1 base, leaving 2 bases not matched to a gene. CDR3 length: 14 amino acids. The full variable domain, rest sourced from reference TRBV19 and TRBJ2-5, is DGGITQSPKYLFRKEGQNVTLSCEQNLNHDAMYWYRQDPGQGLRLIYYSQIVNDFQKGDIAEGYSVSREKKESFPLTVTSAQKNPTAFYLCASSMGGSQETQYFGPGTRLLVL.